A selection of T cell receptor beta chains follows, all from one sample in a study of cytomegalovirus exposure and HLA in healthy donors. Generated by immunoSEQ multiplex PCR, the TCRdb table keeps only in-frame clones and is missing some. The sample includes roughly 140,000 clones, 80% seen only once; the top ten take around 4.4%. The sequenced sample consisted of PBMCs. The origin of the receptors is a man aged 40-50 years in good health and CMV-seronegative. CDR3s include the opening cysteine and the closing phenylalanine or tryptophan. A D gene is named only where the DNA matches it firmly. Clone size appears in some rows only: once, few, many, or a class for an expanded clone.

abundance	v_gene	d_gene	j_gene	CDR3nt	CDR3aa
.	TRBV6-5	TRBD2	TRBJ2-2	TGTGCCACCTGCCCAGGGAGGGGCTTCACCGGGGAGCTGTTTTTT	CATCPGRGFTGELFF
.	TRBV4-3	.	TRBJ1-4	TGCGCCAGCAGCCAACTTGGGGCTGAAAAACTGTTTTTT	CASSQLGAEKLFF
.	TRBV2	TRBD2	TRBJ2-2	TGTGCCAGCAGTATGACTAGCGGGGGACTCGGGGAGCTGTTTTTT	CASSMTSGGLGELFF
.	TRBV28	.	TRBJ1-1	TGTGCCAGCAGTTTACAGCGTGAAGCTTTCTTT	CASSLQREAFF
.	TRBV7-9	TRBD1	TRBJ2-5	TGTGCCGGGGAACCGGGACAGGGTGCAGAGACCCAGTACTTC	CAGEPGQGAETQYF
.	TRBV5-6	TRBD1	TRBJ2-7	TGTGCCAGCAGCTTGGCACAGGGGTTCTACGAGCAGTACTTC	CASSLAQGFYEQYF
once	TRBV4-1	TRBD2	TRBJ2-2	TGCGCCAGCAGCCACCTGGCGGGGGGACCTGGCGGGGAGCTGTTTTTT	CASSHLAGGPGGELFF
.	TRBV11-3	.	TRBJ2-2	TGTGCCAGCAGCGGAATACAGGGCGCCGGGGAGCTGTTTTTT	CASSGIQGAGELFF
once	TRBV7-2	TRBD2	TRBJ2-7	TGTGCCAGCAGCTTAACACTAGCGGGGGGTGGGTACGAGCAGTACTTC	CASSLTLAGGGYEQYF
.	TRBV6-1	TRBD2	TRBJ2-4	TGTGCCAGCAGTGAAGGACTAGCGGGGACAGTACAAAACATTCAGTACTTC	CASSEGLAGTVQNIQYF
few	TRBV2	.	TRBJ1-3	TGTGCCAGCAGTGTTTCGGGGATGGCTGGAAACACCATATATTTT	CASSVSGMAGNTIYF
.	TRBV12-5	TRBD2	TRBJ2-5	TGTGCTAGTGGTACACTAAGGACTAGCGGCCAAGAGACCCAGTACTTC	CASGTLRTSGQETQYF
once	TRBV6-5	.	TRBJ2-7	TGTGCCAGCAGTAAACCGACGGGGGAGCAGTACTTC	CASSKPTGEQYF
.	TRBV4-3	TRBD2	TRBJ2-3	TGCGCCAGCAGCCAAGACTTGCTAGCGGGGAGCACAGATACGCAGTATTTT	CASSQDLLAGSTDTQYF
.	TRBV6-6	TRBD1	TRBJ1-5	TGTGCCAGCAGCAGTTCCGGACAGGGACTTAATCAGCCCCAGCATTTT	CASSSSGQGLNQPQHF
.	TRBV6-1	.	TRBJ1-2	TGTGCCAGCAGCCCAGCCCCGGGATCTAACTATGGCTACACCTTC	CASSPAPGSNYGYTF
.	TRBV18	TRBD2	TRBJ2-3	TGTGCCAGCTCACCACTGCGCCTCTCCCTAGCGGGGTCTAGGGGCACAGATACGCAGTATTTT	CASSPLRLSLAGSRGTDTQYF
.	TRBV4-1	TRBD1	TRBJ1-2	TGCGCCAGCAGCCAACCATCAACAGGGGGAGGCTACACCTTC	CASSQPSTGGGYTF
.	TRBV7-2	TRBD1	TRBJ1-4	TGTGCCAGCAGCTTACACAGGGGTAATCGGAAAAGTGAAAAACTGTTTTTT	CASSLHRGNRKSEKLFF
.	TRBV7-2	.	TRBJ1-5	TGTGCCAGCAGCTTATCCTCTTATAGCAATCAGCCCCAGCATTTT	CASSLSSYSNQPQHF